A selection of T cell receptor beta chains follows, all from one sample in a study of T cell responses to AZD1222 COVID-19 vaccine. TCRdb's copy holds only in-frame clones and misses some; the assay was immunoSEQ multiplex PCR. The sample holds over 60,000 clones, roughly 84% seen once. The sequences come from peripheral blood, collected on day 0 of AZD1222 vaccination. Receptor source: an adult in good health. Both conserved end residues are part of each CDR3. Each record gives: CDR3 length, J gene, V gene, clone size, D gene, CDR3 protein, CDR3 DNA. The D gene is left open where the match is weak. The listing skips clone size in some rows; elsewhere it reads once, few, many or a size class.

14,TRBJ1-3,TRBV2,NA,NA,CASSEGYPGNTIYF,TGTGCCAGCAGTGAAGGGTACCCTGGAAACACCATATATTTT
15,TRBJ1-6,TRBV20-1,NA,TRBD1,CSASVRTGLTSPLHF,TGCAGTGCTAGTGTGAGGACAGGGCTAACTTCACCCCTCCACTTT
12,TRBJ2-7,TRBV6-2/TRBV6-3,once,NA,CASSYGTYEQYF,TGTGCCAGCAGTTACGGCACCTACGAGCAGTACTTC
15,TRBJ1-4,TRBV6-5,NA,TRBD1,CASRDRGQTNEKLFF,TGTGCCAGCAGAGACAGGGGGCAAACTAATGAAAAACTGTTTTTT
17,TRBJ2-7,TRBV3-1/TRBV3-2,few,TRBD1,CASSQKRCGQGAYEQYF,TGTGCCAGCAGCCAAAAGCGTTGCGGACAGGGAGCCTACGAGCAGTACTTC
12,TRBJ1-1,TRBV4-1,NA,NA,CASSMGDTEAFF,TGCGCCAGCAGCATGGGAGACACTGAAGCTTTCTTT
14,TRBJ1-5,TRBV3-1/TRBV3-2,NA,NA,CASSPVAGNQPQHF,TGTGCCAGCAGCCCCGTCGCGGGCAATCAGCCCCAGCATTTT
15,TRBJ2-4,TRBV6-5,NA,NA,CASSDSAVNKNIQYF,TGTGCCAGCAGTGACTCGGCGGTGAACAAAAACATTCAGTACTTC
13,TRBJ2-1,TRBV6-5,NA,NA,CASSYSAYNEQFF,TGTGCCAGCAGTTACTCGGCCTACAATGAGCAGTTCTTC
14,TRBJ2-3,TRBV10-3,NA,TRBD2,CATENGGSTDTQYF,TGTGCCACTGAGAACGGGGGGAGCACAGATACGCAGTATTTT
12,TRBJ1-2,TRBV7-9,NA,NA,CASSLEASGYTF,TGTGCCAGCAGCTTAGAGGCCTCCGGCTACACCTTC
16,TRBJ2-7,TRBV30,once,NA,CAWSVPLGGGIYEQYF,TGTGCCTGGAGTGTCCCCTTGGGGGGGGGCATCTACGAGCAGTACTTC
17,TRBJ2-7,TRBV4-1,once,TRBD2,CASSQALLAGASYEQYF,TGCGCCAGCAGCCAAGCGCTTCTAGCGGGGGCTTCCTACGAGCAGTACTTC
16,TRBJ1-3,TRBV19,NA,NA,CASSIDAGTFGNTIYF,TGTGCCAGTAGTATAGACGCGGGGACCTTTGGAAACACCATATATTTT
15,TRBJ1-1,TRBV5-1,NA,NA,CASSLFREGDTEAFF,TGCGCCAGCAGCTTGTTCAGGGAAGGGGACACTGAAGCTTTCTTT
14,TRBJ1-4,TRBV4-2,NA,NA,CASSQDWGYEKLFF,TGTGCCAGCAGCCAAGATTGGGGGTATGAAAAACTGTTTTTT
15,TRBJ1-3,TRBV30,NA,NA,CALARGESSGNTIYF,TGTGCCTTAGCGAGGGGGGAAAGCTCTGGAAACACCATATATTTT
12,TRBJ1-6,TRBV6-6,NA,NA,CASKQTHSPLHF,TGTGCCAGCAAACAGACGCATTCACCCCTCCACTTT
11,TRBJ1-1,TRBV20-1,NA,NA,CSAIGGAEAFF,TGCAGTGCCATTGGGGGGGCTGAAGCTTTCTTT
17,TRBJ1-1,TRBV4-1,NA,TRBD1,CASSQGTGGALNTEAFF,TGCGCCAGCAGCCAAGGGACAGGGGGAGCCCTGAACACTGAAGCTTTCTTT
16,TRBJ1-3,TRBV28,NA,NA,CASSPPSGRSGNTIYF,TGTGCCAGCAGTCCCCCTAGCGGCCGCTCTGGAAACACCATATATTTT
13,TRBJ1-1,TRBV4-1,few,NA,CASSQEDSTEAFF,TGCGCCAGCAGCCAAGAAGACAGTACTGAAGCTTTCTTT
15,TRBJ1-2,TRBV5-6,NA,TRBD1,CASSWGGGPDYGYTF,TGTGCCAGCAGCTGGGGAGGGGGCCCCGATTATGGCTACACCTTC
14,TRBJ1-1,TRBV9,NA,NA,CASSSSDRFTEAFF,TGTGCCAGCAGCTCCTCTGACAGGTTCACTGAAGCTTTCTTT
12,TRBJ1-2,TRBV7-9,NA,TRBD1,CASSGTGAGYTF,TGTGCCAGCAGCGGGACAGGGGCGGGCTACACCTTC
12,TRBJ2-1,TRBV5-1,NA,NA,CASRRADNEQFF,TGCGCCAGCAGGCGGGCCGACAATGAGCAGTTCTTC
13,TRBJ1-2,TRBV12-3/TRBV12-4,few,NA,CASTASPNYGYTF,TGTGCCAGCACGGCATCCCCCAACTATGGCTACACCTTC
17,TRBJ1-5,TRBV12-5,NA,NA,CASGLVGEGTFGQPQHF,TGTGCTAGTGGTTTGGTCGGCGAGGGGACCTTTGGTCAGCCCCAGCATTTT
13,TRBJ1-2,TRBV6-2/TRBV6-3,once,TRBD1,CASSIGQGYGYTF,TGTGCCAGCAGTATCGGACAGGGGTACGGCTACACCTTC
17,TRBJ1-3,TRBV14,NA,NA,CASSQWDPNLSGNTIYF,TGTGCCAGCAGCCAATGGGACCCCAACCTCTCTGGAAACACCATATATTTT
15,TRBJ2-1,TRBV7-9,few,NA,CASSLAGGTYNEQFF,TGTGCCAGCAGCTTAGCGGGGGGTACCTACAATGAGCAGTTCTTC
17,TRBJ2-3,TRBV5-5,NA,TRBD1,CASSNTPTGTATDTQYF,TGTGCCAGCAGCAACACCCCCACCGGGACAGCCACAGATACGCAGTATTTT
13,TRBJ2-7,TRBV11-2,NA,NA,CASSSPRGREQYF,TGTGCCAGCAGCTCACCGAGGGGGAGGGAGCAGTACTTC
16,TRBJ2-7,TRBV6-5,once,TRBD1,CASSYDTPGQGFAQYF,TGTGCCAGCAGTTACGACACTCCCGGACAGGGATTTGCGCAGTACTTC
14,TRBJ1-2,TRBV28,NA,NA,CASSLIRQNYGYTF,TGTGCCAGCAGTTTAATAAGACAGAACTATGGCTACACCTTC
17,TRBJ2-7,TRBV3-1/TRBV3-2,NA,TRBD2,CASSPQHRTSGGTEQYF,TGTGCCAGCAGCCCACAACACCGGACTAGCGGGGGGACCGAGCAGTACTTC
16,TRBJ1-3,TRBV20-1,NA,NA,CSASFPWTASGNTIYF,TGCAGTGCTAGTTTCCCCTGGACAGCCTCTGGAAACACCATATATTTT
13,TRBJ1-2,TRBV6-5,NA,NA,CASRRGVIDRYTF,TGTGCCAGCAGAAGGGGGGTTATAGATCGCTACACCTTC
12,TRBJ1-5,TRBV28,NA,NA,CATQGSNQPQHF,TGTGCCACTCAGGGGAGCAATCAGCCCCAGCATTTT
14,TRBJ1-2,TRBV6-6,NA,TRBD1,CASRRGGADYGYTF,TGTGCCAGCAGACGAGGGGGCGCGGACTATGGCTACACCTTC
13,TRBJ1-1,TRBV12-3/TRBV12-4,NA,NA,CASSLRGPTEAFF,TGTGCCAGCAGTTTACGGGGACCCACTGAAGCTTTCTTT
14,TRBJ1-1,TRBV24-1,NA,TRBD1,CATSDPDRGPEAFF,TGTGCCACCAGTGACCCCGACAGGGGTCCTGAAGCTTTCTTT
14,TRBJ2-5,TRBV5-1,NA,NA,CASSLVSGQETQYF,TGCGCCAGCAGCTTGGTCTCGGGCCAAGAGACCCAGTACTTC
11,TRBJ2-5,TRBV6-2/TRBV6-3,NA,NA,CASSGLETQYF,TGTGCCAGCAGTGGTTTAGAGACCCAGTACTTC
13,TRBJ2-5,TRBV6-6,NA,TRBD1,CASRGQGQETQYF,TGTGCCAGCAGGGGACAGGGACAAGAGACCCAGTACTTC
15,TRBJ2-3,TRBV9,NA,TRBD1,CASSQVRGQSDTQYF,TGTGCCAGCAGCCAGGTCAGGGGGCAATCAGATACGCAGTATTTT
12,TRBJ1-1,TRBV18,NA,NA,CASSGSNTEAFF,TGTGCCAGCTCAGGCAGCAACACTGAAGCTTTCTTT
12,TRBJ2-7,TRBV6-5,NA,NA,CASSRGTTEQYF,TGTGCCAGCAGCCGTGGAACGACCGAGCAGTACTTC
15,TRBJ2-3,TRBV6-5,NA,TRBD2,CASSQLAGSTDTQYF,TGTGCCAGCAGTCAGCTAGCGGGGAGCACAGATACGCAGTATTTT
14,TRBJ2-3,TRBV10-3,NA,TRBD2,CAILGSGDTDTQYF,TGTGCCATCCTGGGTAGCGGGGACACAGATACGCAGTATTTT
16,TRBJ2-6,TRBV6-5,NA,NA,CASSYEEGSGANVLTF,TGTGCCAGCAGTTACGAGGAGGGTTCTGGGGCCAACGTCCTGACTTTC
12,TRBJ1-2,TRBV7-2,NA,NA,CASSLAGAGYTF,TGTGCCAGCAGCTTAGCGGGAGCTGGCTACACCTTC
14,TRBJ2-1,TRBV30,NA,NA,CAWKPTPSYNEQFF,TGTGCCTGGAAGCCCACGCCGTCCTACAATGAGCAGTTCTTC